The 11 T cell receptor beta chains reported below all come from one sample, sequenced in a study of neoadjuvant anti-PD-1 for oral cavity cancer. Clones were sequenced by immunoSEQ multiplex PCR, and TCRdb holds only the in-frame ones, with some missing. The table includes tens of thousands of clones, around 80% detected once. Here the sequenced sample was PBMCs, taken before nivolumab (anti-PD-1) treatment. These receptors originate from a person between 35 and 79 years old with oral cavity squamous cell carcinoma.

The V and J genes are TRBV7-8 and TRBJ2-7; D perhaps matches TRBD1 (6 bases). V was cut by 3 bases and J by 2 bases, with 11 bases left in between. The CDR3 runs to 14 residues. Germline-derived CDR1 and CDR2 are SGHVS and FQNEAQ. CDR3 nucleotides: TGTGCCAGCAGCTTCAGGGGAAGGGCCTACGAGCAGTACTTC. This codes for CASSFRGRAYEQYF.

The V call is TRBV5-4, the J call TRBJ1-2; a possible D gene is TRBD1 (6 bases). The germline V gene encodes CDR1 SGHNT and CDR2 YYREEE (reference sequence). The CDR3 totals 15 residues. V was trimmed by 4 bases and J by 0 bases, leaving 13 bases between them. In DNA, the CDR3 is TGTGCCAGCAGCCTATCGACAGGAACTAACTATGGCTACACCTTC. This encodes CASSLSTGTNYGYTF.

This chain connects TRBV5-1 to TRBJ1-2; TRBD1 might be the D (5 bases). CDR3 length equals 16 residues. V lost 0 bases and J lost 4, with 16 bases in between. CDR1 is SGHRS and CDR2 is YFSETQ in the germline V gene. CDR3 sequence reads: CASSLESPGLSYGYTF. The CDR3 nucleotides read TGCGCCAGCAGCTTGGAGAGCCCGGGACTAAGCTATGGCTACACCTTC.

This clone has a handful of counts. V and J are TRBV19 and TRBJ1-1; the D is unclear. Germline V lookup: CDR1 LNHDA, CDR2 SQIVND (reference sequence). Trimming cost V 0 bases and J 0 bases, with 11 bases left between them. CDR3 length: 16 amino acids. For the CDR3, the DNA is TGTGCCAGTAGTATAGAAACGGGGTATATGAACACTGAAGCTTTCTTT. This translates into CASSIETGYMNTEAFF.

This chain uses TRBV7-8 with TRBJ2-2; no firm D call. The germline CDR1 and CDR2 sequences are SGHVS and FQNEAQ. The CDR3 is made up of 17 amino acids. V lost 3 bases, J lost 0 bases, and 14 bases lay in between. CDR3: CASSFRFGFPNTGELFF. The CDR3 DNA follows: TGTGCCAGCAGCTTTCGTTTTGGGTTCCCGAACACCGGGGAGCTGTTTTTT.

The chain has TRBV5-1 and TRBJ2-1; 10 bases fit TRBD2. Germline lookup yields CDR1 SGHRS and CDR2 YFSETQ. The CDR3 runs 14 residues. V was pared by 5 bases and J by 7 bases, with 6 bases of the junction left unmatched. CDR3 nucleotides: TGCGCCAGCAGGGTGCTAGCGGGAGTTAATGAGCAGTTCTTC. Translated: CASRVLAGVNEQFF.

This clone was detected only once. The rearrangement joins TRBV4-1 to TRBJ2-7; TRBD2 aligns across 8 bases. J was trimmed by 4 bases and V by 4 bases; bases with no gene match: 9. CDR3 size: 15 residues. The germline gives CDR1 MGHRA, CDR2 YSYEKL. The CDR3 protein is CASSPHREGRYEQYF. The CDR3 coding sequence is TGCGCCAGCAGCCCACATCGGGAGGGCCGTTACGAGCAGTACTTC.

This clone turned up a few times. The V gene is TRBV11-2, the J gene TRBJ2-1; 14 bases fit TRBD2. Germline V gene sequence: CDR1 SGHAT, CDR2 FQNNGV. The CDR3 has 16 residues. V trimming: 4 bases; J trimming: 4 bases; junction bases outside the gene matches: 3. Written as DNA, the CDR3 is TGTGCCAGCAGCTCGGGACTAGCGGGGGTATACAATGAGCAGTTCTTC. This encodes CASSSGLAGVYNEQFF.

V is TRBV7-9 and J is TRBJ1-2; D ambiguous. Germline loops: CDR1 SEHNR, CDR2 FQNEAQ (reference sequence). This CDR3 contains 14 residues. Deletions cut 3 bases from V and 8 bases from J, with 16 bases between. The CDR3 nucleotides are TGTGCCAGCAGCTTTCTGGACCGGACCCGGGGCTACACCTTC. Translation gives CASSFLDRTRGYTF.

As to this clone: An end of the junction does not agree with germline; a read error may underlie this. The CDR3 here is CASSLAGSAGYDYTF. Written as DNA, the CDR3 is TGTGCCAGCAGCTTGGCCGGTTCGGCAGGTTATGACTACACCTTC. The V and J genes are TRBV5-4 and TRBJ1-2; D is unclear. The germline V gene encodes CDR1 SGHNT and CDR2 YYREEE (reference sequence). This CDR3 spans 15 amino acids.

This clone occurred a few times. This CDR3 reads CASSPTGGKETQYF. The CDR3 DNA reads as TGCGCCAGCAGTCCCACAGGGGGGAAAGAGACCCAGTACTTC. The chain carries TRBV4-1 and TRBJ2-5; 8 nucleotides agree with TRBD1. V was clipped by 6 bases and J by 3 bases; unmatched bases: 6. The CDR3 is 14 residues long. CDR1 is MGHRA and CDR2 is YSYEKL in the germline V gene.